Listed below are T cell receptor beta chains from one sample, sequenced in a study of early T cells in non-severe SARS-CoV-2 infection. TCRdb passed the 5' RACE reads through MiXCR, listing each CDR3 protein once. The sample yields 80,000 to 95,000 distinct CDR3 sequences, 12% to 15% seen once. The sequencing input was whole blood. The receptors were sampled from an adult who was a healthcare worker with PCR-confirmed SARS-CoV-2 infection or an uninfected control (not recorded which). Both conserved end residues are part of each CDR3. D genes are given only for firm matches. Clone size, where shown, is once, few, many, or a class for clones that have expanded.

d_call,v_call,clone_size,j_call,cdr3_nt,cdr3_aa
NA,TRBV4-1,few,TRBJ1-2,TGCGCCAGCAGCCAAGGCCGGACAGAAGCGAGATATGGCTACACCTTC,CASSQGRTEARYGYTF
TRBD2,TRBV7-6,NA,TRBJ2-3,TGTGCCAGCAGCCCCCGGACTAGCGGGGCAATCACAGATACGCAGTATTTT,CASSPRTSGAITDTQYF
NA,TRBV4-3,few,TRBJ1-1,TGCGCCAGCAGCCAAGATAGGGTGAACACTGAAGCTTTCTTT,CASSQDRVNTEAFF
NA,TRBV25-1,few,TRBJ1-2,TGTGCCAGCAGTGATAGATATAACTATGGCTACACCTTC,CASSDRYNYGYTF
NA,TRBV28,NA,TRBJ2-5,TGTGCCAGCAGTTTATCCAGTGCTCAAGAGACCCAGTACTTC,CASSLSSAQETQYF
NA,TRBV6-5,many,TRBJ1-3,TGTGCCAGCAGTTACTCTGCGGTCCTCTCTGGAAACACCATATATTTT,CASSYSAVLSGNTIYF
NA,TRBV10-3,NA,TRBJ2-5,TGTGCCATCAGTTCCCCTGAGAGGGAGACCCAGTACTTC,CAISSPERETQYF
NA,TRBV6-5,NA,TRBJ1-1,TGTGCCAGCAGTTACGACGGGAACACTGAAGCTTTCTTT,CASSYDGNTEAFF
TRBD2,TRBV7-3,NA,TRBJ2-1,TGTGCCAGCACGGTGATAGCGGGGGTCTACAATGAGCAGTTCTTC,CASTVIAGVYNEQFF
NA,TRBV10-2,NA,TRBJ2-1,TGCGCCAGCAGTGAAGGTATAGGGGTTTCCTACAATGAGCAGTTCTTC,CASSEGIGVSYNEQFF
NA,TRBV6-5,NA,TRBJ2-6,TGTGCCAGCAGTTTAAAGGGGCCGAGCACTGGGGCCAACGTCCTGACTTTC,CASSLKGPSTGANVLTF
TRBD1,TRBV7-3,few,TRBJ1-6,TGTGCCAGCAGCTCGGGACAGGGTATTTCACCCCTCCACTTT,CASSSGQGISPLHF
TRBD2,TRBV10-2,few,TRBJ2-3,TGCGCCAGCAGTGACCAACTAGCGGGTAACTCCGGTACGCAGTATTTT,CASSDQLAGNSGTQYF
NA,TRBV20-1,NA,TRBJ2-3,TGCAGTGCTAGAGCGGACAGCCTCACAGATACGCAGTATTTT,CSARADSLTDTQYF
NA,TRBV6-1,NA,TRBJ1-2,TGTGCCAGCAGTGAACAAGTATCCTATGGCTACACCTTC,CASSEQVSYGYTF
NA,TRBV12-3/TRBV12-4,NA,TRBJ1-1,TGTGCCAGCAGTTCCAGAGGGGACACTGAAGCTTTCTTT,CASSSRGDTEAFF
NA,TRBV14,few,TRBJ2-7,TGTGCCAGCAGCCCAACGAGACAGGTCTACGAGCAGTACTTC,CASSPTRQVYEQYF
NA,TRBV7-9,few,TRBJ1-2,TGTGCCAGCAGCTGGGGGACCCCGGGAGATGGCTACACCTTC,CASSWGTPGDGYTF
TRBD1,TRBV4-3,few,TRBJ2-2,TGCGCCAGCAGCCAGAAAACAGGGGGCATAAAGAACACCGGGGAGCTGTTTTTT,CASSQKTGGIKNTGELFF
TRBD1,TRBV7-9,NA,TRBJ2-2,TGTGCCAGCAGCTTAGGACAGGGGGACACCGGGGAGCTGTTTTTT,CASSLGQGDTGELFF
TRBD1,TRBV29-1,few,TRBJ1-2,TGCAGCGTTATCCCGGGACAGGGGGCGGAAGGCTACACCTTC,CSVIPGQGAEGYTF
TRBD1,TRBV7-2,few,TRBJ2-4,TGTGCCAGCAGCTTGGAGACAGGGGAAAACATTCAGTACTTC,CASSLETGENIQYF
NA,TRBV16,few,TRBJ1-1,TGTGCCAGCAGCCAATGGTCGGGGCAGCGGAACACTGAAGCTTTCTTT,CASSQWSGQRNTEAFF
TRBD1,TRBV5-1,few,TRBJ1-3,TGCGCCAGCAGCTACGGACAGGGGGACGCTGGAAACACCATATATTTT,CASSYGQGDAGNTIYF
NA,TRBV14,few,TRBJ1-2,TGTGCCAGCAGCCAAGAAGGGGAACAGGATTTTTATGGCTACACCTTC,CASSQEGEQDFYGYTF
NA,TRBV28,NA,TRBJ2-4,TGTGCCAGCAGGCTAGGGGGAGCCAAAAACATTCAGTACTTC,CASRLGGAKNIQYF
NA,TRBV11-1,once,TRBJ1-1,TGTGCCAGCAGCCCGCCCGGCAGGGAGGCGGCTTTCTTT,CASSPPGREAAFF
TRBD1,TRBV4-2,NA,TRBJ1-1,TGTGCCAGCAGCCAAGAGGACAGGGGTTCCATGAACACTGAAGCTTTCTTT,CASSQEDRGSMNTEAFF
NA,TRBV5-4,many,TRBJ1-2,TGTGCCAGCAGCTTGACAGGGAGGTACACCTTC,CASSLTGRYTF
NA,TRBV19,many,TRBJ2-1,TGTGCCAGTAGTCCACTGGACTTTCACAATGAGCAGTTCTTC,CASSPLDFHNEQFF
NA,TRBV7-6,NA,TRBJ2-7,TGTGCCAGCAGCTTACCTAGCAGAGACGAGCAGTACTTC,CASSLPSRDEQYF
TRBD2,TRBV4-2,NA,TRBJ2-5,TGTGCCAGCAGCCAGACCGGGACTACACACACACAAGAGACCCAGTACTTC,CASSQTGTTHTQETQYF